This T cell receptor beta chain stems from a study of response to subunit inactivated influenza vaccine. Study-wide results and caveats: Each seasonal flu vaccination may recruit only limited new T cells, authors suggested.

TCRdb ran MiXCR on the RT-PCR reads and lists one entry per CDR3 protein. The repertoire holds just under 550,000 distinct CDR3 sequences, less than 25% seen once, with 2.8% in the top ten. The trim removed 8 bases at V and 0 bases at J, leaving 6 bases unmatched. This CDR3 has 15 amino acids. Of note for this clonotype: Its antigen remains unidentified.

This same sample was also taken into another study, of T cells expressing NK-cell markers. That paper notes: It was by 5'RACE template switching with UMIs that TCR beta cDNA was made. CD8+ T cells in over five donors included dominant NKG2C+ clonotypes at roughly 1.0-7.0%. Expanded NKG2C+ T cell clones had unclear HCMV specificity.

The TCR was taken from a man aged 50 or older who received an inactivated influenza vaccine. This material consisted of CD4+ T cells sorted from PBMCs, taken 11 to 12 days after vaccination. The chain couples TRBV12-3 or TRBV12-4 to TRBJ1-2, with 10 positions matching TRBD1. This CDR3 is CASFDRGPANYGYTF. Here the CDR3 DNA reads TGTGCCAGCTTTGACAGGGGGCCTGCTAACTATGGCTACACCTTC.